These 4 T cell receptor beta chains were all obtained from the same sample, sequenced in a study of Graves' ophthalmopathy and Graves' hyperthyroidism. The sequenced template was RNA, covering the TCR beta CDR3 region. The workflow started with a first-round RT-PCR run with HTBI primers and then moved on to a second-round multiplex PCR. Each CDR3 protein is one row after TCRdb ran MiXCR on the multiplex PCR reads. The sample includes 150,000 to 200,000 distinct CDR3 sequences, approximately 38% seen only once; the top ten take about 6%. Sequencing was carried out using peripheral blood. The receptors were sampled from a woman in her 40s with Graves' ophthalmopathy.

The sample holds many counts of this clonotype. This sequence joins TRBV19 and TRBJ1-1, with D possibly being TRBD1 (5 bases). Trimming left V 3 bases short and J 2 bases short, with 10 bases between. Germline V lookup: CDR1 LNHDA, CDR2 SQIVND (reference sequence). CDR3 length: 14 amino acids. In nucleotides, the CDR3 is TGTGCCAGTAGTATTGCAGGGCCCAACACTGAAGCTTTCTTT. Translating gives CASSIAGPNTEAFF. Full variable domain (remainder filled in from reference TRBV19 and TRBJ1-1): DGGITQSPKYLFRKEGQNVTLSCEQNLNHDAMYWYRQDPGQGLRLIYYSQIVNDFQKGDIAEGYSVSREKKESFPLTVTSAQKNPTAFYLCASSIAGPNTEAFFGQGTRLTVV.

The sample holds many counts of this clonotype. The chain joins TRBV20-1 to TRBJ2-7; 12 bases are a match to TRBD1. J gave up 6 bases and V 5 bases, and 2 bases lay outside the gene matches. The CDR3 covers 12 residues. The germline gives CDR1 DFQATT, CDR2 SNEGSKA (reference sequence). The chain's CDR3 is CSAGDRGLEQYF. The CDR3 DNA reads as TGCAGTGCTGGGGACAGGGGGCTCGAGCAGTACTTC.

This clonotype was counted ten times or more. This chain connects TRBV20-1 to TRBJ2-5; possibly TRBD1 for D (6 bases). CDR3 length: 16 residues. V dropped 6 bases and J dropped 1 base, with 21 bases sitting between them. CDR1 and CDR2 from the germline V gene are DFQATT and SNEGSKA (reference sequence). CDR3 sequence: CSAEWYRTETQETQYF. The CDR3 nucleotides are TGCAGTGCCGAGTGGTACCGGACAGAAACCCAAGAGACCCAGTACTTC.

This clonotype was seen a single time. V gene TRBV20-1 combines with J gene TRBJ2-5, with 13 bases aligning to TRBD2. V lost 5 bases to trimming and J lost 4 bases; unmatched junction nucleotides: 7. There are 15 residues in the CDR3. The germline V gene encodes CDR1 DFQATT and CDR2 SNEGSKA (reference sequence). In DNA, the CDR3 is TGCAGTGCTTCTCGGACTAGCGGGAGTCGAGAGACCCAGTACTTC. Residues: CSASRTSGSRETQYF.